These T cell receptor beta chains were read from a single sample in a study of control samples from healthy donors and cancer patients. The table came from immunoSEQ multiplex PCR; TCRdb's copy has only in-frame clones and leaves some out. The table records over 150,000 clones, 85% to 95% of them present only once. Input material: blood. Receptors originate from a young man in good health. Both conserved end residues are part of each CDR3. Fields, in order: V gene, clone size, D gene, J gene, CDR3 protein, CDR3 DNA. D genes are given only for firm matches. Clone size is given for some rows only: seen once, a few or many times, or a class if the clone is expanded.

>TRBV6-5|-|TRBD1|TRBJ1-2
CASSRQGIPLGYTF
TGTGCCAGCAGTCGACAGGGGATCCCTTTAGGCTACACCTTC
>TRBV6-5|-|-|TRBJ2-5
CASQDGLETQYF
TGTGCCAGCCAGGACGGACTAGAGACCCAGTACTTC
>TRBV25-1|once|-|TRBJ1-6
CASSESRGSYNSPLHF
TGTGCCAGCAGTGAATCCAGAGGTTCCTATAATTCACCCCTCCACTTT
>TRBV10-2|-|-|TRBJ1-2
CASSKELVNYGYTF
TGCGCCAGCAGTAAAGAATTGGTTAACTATGGCTACACCTTC
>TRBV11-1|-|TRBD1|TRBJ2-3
CASRLDRDTDTQYF
TGTGCCAGCAGGCTGGACAGGGACACAGATACGCAGTATTTT
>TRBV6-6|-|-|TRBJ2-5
CASSLRQVQETQYF
TGTGCCAGCAGTCTTCGACAGGTCCAAGAGACCCAGTACTTC
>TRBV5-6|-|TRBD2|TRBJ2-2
CASSVLAGVKYTGELFF
TGTGCCAGCAGCGTACTAGCGGGGGTTAAGTACACCGGGGAGCTGTTTTTT
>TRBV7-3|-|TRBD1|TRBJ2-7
CASSPTGAPLEQYF
TGTGCCAGCAGCCCTACAGGGGCCCCTTTGGAGCAGTACTTC
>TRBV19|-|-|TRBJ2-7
CATSGWDEQYF
TGTGCTACCTCTGGGTGGGACGAGCAGTACTTC
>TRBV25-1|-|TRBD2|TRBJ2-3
CAAAAGGTDTQYF
TGTGCCGCGGCAGCGGGGGGCACAGATACGCAGTATTTT
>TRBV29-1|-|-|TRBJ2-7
CSGGSGFYEQYF
TGCAGCGGAGGCTCAGGATTCTACGAGCAGTACTTC
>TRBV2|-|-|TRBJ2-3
CASSAGPEMYTQYF
TGTGCCAGCAGTGCCGGCCCAGAAATGTATACGCAGTATTTT
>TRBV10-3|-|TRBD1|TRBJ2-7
CAITTVPGQGLSSYEQYF
TGTGCCATCACTACGGTCCCGGGACAGGGGTTGAGCTCCTACGAGCAGTACTTC
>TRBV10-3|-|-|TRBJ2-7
CAIQARVGYEQYF
TGTGCCATCCAGGCCAGGGTAGGCTACGAGCAGTACTTC
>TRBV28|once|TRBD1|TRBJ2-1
CASSSGGQGPYNEQFF
TGTGCCAGCAGTTCAGGGGGACAGGGACCTTACAATGAGCAGTTCTTC
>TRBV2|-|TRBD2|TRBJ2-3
CASRRGGIDTQYF
TGTGCCAGCAGGCGGGGAGGGATAGATACGCAGTATTTT
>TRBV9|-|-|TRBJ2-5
CASSVLWTGETQYF
TGTGCCAGCAGCGTCTTGTGGACTGGAGAGACCCAGTACTTC
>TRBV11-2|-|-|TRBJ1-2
CASSLYQGTGGYTF
TGTGCCAGCAGCTTGTACCAGGGGACCGGAGGCTACACCTTC
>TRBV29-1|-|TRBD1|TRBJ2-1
CSVAGQGVWFF
TGCAGCGTCGCGGGACAGGGGGTCTGGTTCTTC
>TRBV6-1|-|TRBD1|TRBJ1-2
CASSEDRVGRYTF
TGTGCCAGCAGTGAGGACAGGGTAGGAAGGTACACCTTC
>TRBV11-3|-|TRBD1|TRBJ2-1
CASSLQGDEQFF
TGTGCCAGCAGCCTACAGGGGGATGAGCAGTTCTTC
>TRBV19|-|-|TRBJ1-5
CASSIDGNQPQHF
TGTGCCAGTAGTATAGACGGCAATCAGCCCCAGCATTTT
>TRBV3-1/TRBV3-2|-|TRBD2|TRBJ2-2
CASSRGGETGELFF
TGTGCCAGCAGCCGCGGGGGTGAGACCGGGGAGCTGTTTTTT
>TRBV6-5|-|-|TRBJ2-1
CASSNRVDEQFF
TGTGCCAGCAGTAACAGGGTGGACGAGCAGTTCTTC
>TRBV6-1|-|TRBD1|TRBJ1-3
CASSEAGTGNGNTIYF
TGTGCCAGCAGTGAAGCTGGGACAGGGAATGGAAACACCATATATTTT